This passage covers 15 T cell receptor beta chains from one sample sequenced in a study of blood T cell repertoires in COVID-19. Here immunoSEQ multiplex PCR was the method, and the copy in TCRdb shows in-frame clones only, minus some. The sample lists a few hundred thousand clones; around 80% were seen once. Input material: peripheral blood. These receptors were taken from a man aged 25-45 years with active or convalescent COVID-19.

Note on this clone: At one of its ends the junction is not consistent with the germline gene, which may arise from a read error. The chain joins TRBV6-6 to TRBJ2-2; D gene uncertain. The length of the CDR3 is 12 residues. Germline CDR1 is MNHNY and CDR2 is SVGAGI (reference sequence). CDR3: CASSYDTGELFF. DNA for the CDR3: TGTGCCAGCAGTTATGACACAGGGGAGCTGTTTTTT.

This chain links TRBV4-1 with TRBJ1-6; 7 bases are a match to TRBD1. Germline loops: CDR1 MGHRA, CDR2 YSYEKL. Losses at the gene ends were 1 base for V and 10 bases for J; bases not matched to a gene: 4. This CDR3 is 14 amino acids long. The CDR3 DNA reads TGCGCCAGCAGCCAAGCGTCAGGGGGATCACCCCTCCACTTT. Translated, it gives CASSQASGGSPLHF.

The table lists this clone with a count of one. The chain couples TRBV19 to TRBJ1-2; tentatively, D is TRBD1 (5 bases). Germline CDR1 and CDR2: LNHDA and SQIVND (reference sequence). The CDR3 loop spans 16 amino acids. Deletions cut 6 bases from V and 2 bases from J, with 19 bases between. CDR3 loop: CASRPSSRRDNYGYTF. For the CDR3, the DNA is TGTGCCAGTAGACCCTCCTCCAGGAGGGACAACTATGGCTACACCTTC.

The chain recombines TRBV5-4 with TRBJ1-1, with 11 positions matching TRBD1. V lost 2 bases and J lost 10; bases outside the gene matches: 10. Germline assignment: CDR1 SGHNT and CDR2 YYREEE (reference sequence). The CDR3 has 15 amino acids. The CDR3 loop is CASSFGQGALGGAFF. The CDR3 DNA is TGTGCCAGCAGCTTTGGACAGGGGGCGCTGGGAGGAGCTTTCTTT.

This clone was detected only once. The V call is TRBV5-1, the J call TRBJ2-3, with D uncertain. This CDR3 comprises 15 residues. CDR1 and CDR2 (germline): SGHRS, YFSETQ. The ends were cut back, 2 bases at V and 0 bases at J, with 10 bases in the middle. The CDR3 protein is CASSFGVESTDTQYF. The CDR3 nucleotides read TGCGCCAGCAGCTTCGGAGTCGAAAGCACAGATACGCAGTATTTT.

J is TRBJ1-1 and V is TRBV3-1 (or the pseudogene TRBV3-2); D not resolved. Germline V lookup: CDR1 LGHDT, CDR2 YNNKEL (reference sequence). CDR3 length: 12 residues. V lost 3 bases and J lost 11, with 13 bases in between. CDR3 DNA: TGTGCCAGCAGCCAGGTCGACGGCGGGGCTTTCTTT. It encodes CASSQVDGGAFF.

The rearrangement joins TRBV5-4 to TRBJ1-1; D not resolved. Per the germline V gene, CDR1 is SGHNT and CDR2 is YYREEE (reference sequence). The CDR3 sequence is 11 residues long. The V end lost 4 bases, the J end lost 11 bases, and 12 bases lay between the germline ends. The CDR3 protein is CASSSNGAAFF. CDR3 sequence (DNA): TGTGCCAGCAGCAGCAACGGAGCGGCTTTCTTT.

This clone was detected only once. The chain joins TRBV24-1 to TRBJ1-2, with D perhaps matching TRBD1 (6 bases). The length of the CDR3 is 12 residues. The germline V gene encodes CDR1 KGHDR and CDR2 SFDVKD. Trimming removed 4 bases at V and 4 bases at J, with 6 bases between. CDR3 DNA: TGTGCCACCAGTGAGGACAGCTATGGCTACACCTTC. As protein: CATSEDSYGYTF.

This clone has just one count. This chain links TRBV9 with TRBJ2-1, with TRBD2 matching 14 bases. Trimming took 3 bases from V and 3 from J; bases not matched to a gene: 5. In germline, CDR1 is SGDLS, CDR2 YYNGEE. The CDR3 extends over 17 amino acids. The CDR3 DNA reads as TGTGCCAGCAGCGAAGGGACTAGCGGGGGCAACTACAATGAGCAGTTCTTC. Translation gives CASSEGTSGGNYNEQFF.

CDR3 sequence reads: CASSSHGGLNEQFF. DNA for the CDR3: TGTGCCAGCAGCTCACATGGGGGGTTAAATGAGCAGTTCTTC. This chain joins TRBV11-3 and TRBJ2-1, with D possibly being TRBD2 (6 bases). Trimming removed 4 bases from V and 7 bases from J, with 14 bases in between. CDR1 SGHNT and CDR2 YENEEA come from the germline V gene. There are 14 residues in the CDR3.

The chain uses TRBV27 and TRBJ2-7; 8 bases match TRBD1. The CDR3 is 14 residues long. J lost 2 bases, V lost 0 bases, and 0 bases had no gene match. CDR1 is MNHEY, CDR2 SMNVEV, per germline (reference sequence). The CDR3 DNA sequence: TGTGCCAGCAGTTTATCGGGACAGGCCTACGAGCAGTACTTC. Translation gives CASSLSGQAYEQYF.

The chain joins TRBV6-7 to TRBJ1-2, with TRBD1 identical over 8 bases. TRBV6-7 belongs to the ORF category, with a function that is uncertain. With 5 bases clipped from V and 5 bases from J, the junction kept 16 bases outside the gene matches. The CDR3 consists of 17 residues. As DNA, the CDR3 is TGTGCCAGCAGTACCCCACGACAGGGGCCCTTGGGATATGGCTACACCTTC. Its translation is CASSTPRQGPLGYGYTF.

This chain connects TRBV5-4 to TRBJ2-1; D gene uncertain. The germline V and J ends were trimmed by 3 bases and 1 base, with 8 bases remaining between them. This CDR3 comprises 14 residues. Germline values: CDR1 SGHNT, CDR2 YYREEE (reference sequence). The DNA for the CDR3 is TGTGCCAGCAGCTCGGGTTCGTCCTACAATGAGCAGTTCTTC. It is translated as CASSSGSSYNEQFF.

The chain links TRBV28 to TRBJ2-7; 8 bases align to TRBD1. Germline V lookup: CDR1 MDHEN, CDR2 SYDVKM. CDR3 length equals 15 residues. Trimming cost V 7 bases and J 2 bases; bases outside gene matches: 10. This CDR3 reads CASTLRDRTTYEQYF. The CDR3 DNA is TGTGCCAGCACCCTTAGGGACAGGACTACCTACGAGCAGTACTTC.

This chain links TRBV6-4 with TRBJ2-1, with a weak D call TRBD2 (6 bases). CDR1 MRHNA and CDR2 SNTAGT come from the germline V gene. The CDR3 runs to 14 residues. Between the trimmed V and J ends, which lost 4 bases and 5 bases, there was a span of 12 bases. CDR3: CASSVWSGDNEQFF. In DNA, the CDR3 is TGTGCCAGCAGTGTGTGGTCGGGGGACAATGAGCAGTTCTTC.